These 18 T cell receptor beta chains share one sample of origin, sequenced in a study of T cell repertoires in cytomegalovirus infection. Each CDR3 protein is one row after TCRdb ran MiXCR on the reads. Among more than 20,000 distinct CDR3 sequences listed, 42% were seen once. These receptors have no identified antigens. The specimen was CD8+ T cells from cultured PBMCs, collected from culture after CMV antigen stimulation. The origin of the receptors is a human donor in good health (CMV status not recorded). Some clones in this sample may be carry-over from other donors' samples.

At least ten counts were recorded for this clonotype. The rearrangement links TRBV29-1 to TRBJ2-1; tentative D call: TRBD1 (6 bases). The CDR3 contains 11 residues. V was trimmed by 6 bases and J by 5 bases, leaving 8 bases between them. Germline V lookup: CDR1 SQVTM, CDR2 ANQGSEA. The CDR3 DNA reads as TGCAGCGTCGGACAGAACAATGAGCAGTTCTTC. Protein sequence: CSVGQNNEQFF.

In its sample, this clonotype was seen a few times. The V call is TRBV6-2 or TRBV6-3, the J call TRBJ2-1; 7 bases are a match to TRBD1. The V gene end was trimmed by 5 bases and the J gene end by 2 bases; junction bases not matched to a gene: 6. From germline, CDR1 is MNHEY and CDR2 SVGEGT. CDR3 length: 15 amino acids. In DNA, the CDR3 is TGTGCCAGCAGTCCTCAGAGGGGGCCCTACAATGAGCAGTTCTTC. It is translated as CASSPQRGPYNEQFF.

This clonotype was counted between two and nine times. V gene TRBV27 combines with J gene TRBJ2-7; TRBD2 is a possible D gene (6 bases). Trimming cost V 5 bases and J 7 bases, with 15 bases left between them. Per the germline V gene, CDR1 is MNHEY and CDR2 is SMNVEV (reference sequence). The CDR3 is 13 residues long. The CDR3 here is CASSPHGGDEQYF. The CDR3 bases are TGTGCCAGCAGTCCCCACGGGGGTGATGAGCAGTACTTC.

The chain employs TRBV10-3 and TRBJ1-1, with a possible D match to TRBD1 (5 bases). The CDR3 has 14 amino acids. Trimming took 2 bases from V and 1 from J, leaving 8 bases between them. Germline V gene lookup returns CDR1 ENHRY and CDR2 SYGVKD. CDR3 loop: CAISEAGGNTEAFF. In nucleotides, the CDR3 is TGTGCCATCAGTGAGGCGGGGGGGAACACTGAAGCTTTCTTT.

J is TRBJ2-7 and V is TRBV28; D is possibly TRBD1 (6 bases). The ends were cut back, 2 bases at V and 0 bases at J, with 11 bases in the middle. The CDR3 is 15 amino acids. Germline assignment: CDR1 MDHEN and CDR2 SYDVKM. The CDR3 protein is CASSLVQGSSYEQYF. The CDR3 DNA is TGTGCCAGCAGTTTAGTGCAGGGGAGCTCCTACGAGCAGTACTTC.

This clonotype has just a few counts. V is TRBV28 and J is TRBJ2-1; maybe TRBD1 (6 bases). The length of the CDR3 is 12 residues. Germline V CDR1 and CDR2: MDHEN, SYDVKM. Deletions cut 6 bases from V and 12 bases from J, with 15 bases between. CDR3 nucleotides: TGTGCCAGCAGGGCCGGGACACCAGGGCAGTTCTTC. This translates into CASRAGTPGQFF.

J is TRBJ1-3 and V is TRBV29-1; no clear D. V was clipped by 2 bases and J by 0 bases, with 8 bases between them. This CDR3 region has 14 residues. CDR1 is SQVTM and CDR2 is ANQGSEA in the germline V gene. The CDR3 sequence: CSVESGLSGNTIYF. The CDR3 DNA reads as TGCAGCGTTGAATCAGGCCTCTCTGGAAACACCATATATTTT.

This clonotype appeared a few times. The chain has TRBV7-9 and TRBJ2-5, with 9 bases aligning to TRBD2. Trimming took 8 bases from V and 1 from J; bases not matched to a gene: 11. In germline, CDR1 is SEHNR, CDR2 FQNEAQ (reference sequence). CDR3 length equals 16 residues. CDR3 sequence reads: CASGHQTSGFQETQYF. As DNA, the CDR3 is TGTGCCAGCGGCCACCAAACTAGCGGGTTCCAAGAGACCCAGTACTTC.

DNA for the CDR3: TGTGCCAGCAGCCAAGATCAGGCAGATTCCTACAATGAGCAGTTCTTC. Translation: CASSQDQADSYNEQFF. V and J are TRBV14 and TRBJ2-1; D gene ambiguous. The CDR3 is 16 residues long. The V end lost 0 bases, the J end lost 1 base, and 10 bases lay between the germline ends. The V gene's germline CDR1 is SGHDN and CDR2 FVKESK. Using reference TRBV14 and TRBJ2-1 for the parts outside the CDR3, the full variable domain is EAGVTQFPSHSVIEKGQTVTLRCDPISGHDNLYWYRRVMGKEIKFLLHFVKESKQDESGMPNNRFLAERTGGTYSTLKVQPAELEDSGVYFCASSQDQADSYNEQFFGPGTRLTVL.

This clonotype was detected a few times. This chain joins TRBV5-8 and TRBJ1-2; 8 bases map to TRBD1. The length of the CDR3 is 14 residues. Germline-derived CDR1 and CDR2 are SGHTS and YDEGEE. The J segment lost 5 bases and the V segment lost 1 base, leaving 4 bases of the junction unmatched. CDR3 bases: TGTGCCAGCAGCTTGCTGACAGGGGCGTATGGCTACACCTTC. This codes for CASSLLTGAYGYTF.

The rearrangement joins TRBV5-1 to TRBJ2-2, with D unclear. The CDR3 runs to 13 residues. V was shortened by 4 bases and J by 6 bases, with 10 bases between the two germline ends. The germline CDR1 and CDR2 sequences are SGHRS and YFSETQ. CDR3 sequence reads: CASSPQDAGELFF. The CDR3 DNA sequence: TGCGCCAGCAGCCCTCAGGACGCCGGGGAGCTGTTTTTT.

The chain links TRBV7-2 to TRBJ2-7; weak D call: TRBD1 (6 bases). V lost 6 bases to trimming and J lost 0 bases, with 6 bases between them. Germline CDR1 reads SGHTA; CDR2 reads FQGNSA. The CDR3 is 12 residues long. CDR3 region: CASRGGSYEQYF. The CDR3 region has the DNA TGTGCCAGCAGAGGGGGCTCCTACGAGCAGTACTTC.

The table lists this clonotype with a few counts. The chain joins TRBV12-3 or TRBV12-4 to TRBJ2-1; 8 bases align to TRBD2. CDR3 length equals 14 residues. V shed 3 bases and J 8 bases; nucleotides not matched to a gene: 6. The CDR3 nucleotides read TGTGCCAGCAGTTTCGGCGGGGGGAGCGATGAGCAGTTCTTC. It is translated as CASSFGGGSDEQFF.

This clonotype has a handful of counts. The chain couples TRBV7-4 to TRBJ1-5; possible D gene TRBD1, 5 bases. V lost 5 bases to trimming and J lost 7 bases, with 12 bases between them. Germline V gene sequence: CDR1 SGHVT, CDR2 SQSDAQ. CDR3 length: 13 residues. The CDR3 DNA reads as TGTGCCAGCAGCCCGTCCAAGGGGCAGCCCCAGCATTTT. It specifies CASSPSKGQPQHF.

This rearrangement joins TRBV12-3 or TRBV12-4 to TRBJ2-1, with D perhaps TRBD1 or TRBD2 (5 bases each). There are 15 residues in the CDR3. Deletions cut 7 bases from V and 2 bases from J, with 15 bases between. CDR3 nucleotide sequence: TGTGCCAGCATATGGGACGGGTACACCTACAATGAGCAGTTCTTC. The encoded protein is CASIWDGYTYNEQFF.

This chain links TRBV27 with TRBJ1-3, with TRBD1 as a possible D gene (5 bases). The CDR3 contains 14 residues. Germline values: CDR1 MNHEY, CDR2 SMNVEV (reference sequence). V lost 8 bases and J lost 8, with 19 bases in between. The CDR3 region has the DNA TGTGCCAGCGCCCGAGGGACGGGCGTCGACACCATATATTTT. It translates to CASARGTGVDTIYF.

This chain connects TRBV10-3 to TRBJ2-1; D remains unclear. Germline loops: CDR1 ENHRY, CDR2 SYGVKD. Deletions cut 0 bases from V and 0 bases from J, with 9 bases between. This CDR3 contains 16 residues. CDR3 nucleotide sequence: TGTGCCATCAGTGAGTCGGGCGGCAGCTCCTACAATGAGCAGTTCTTC. Translation gives CAISESGGSSYNEQFF.

This clonotype was seen ten or more times. The genes are TRBV7-3 and TRBJ2-1, with TRBD2 matching over 11 bases. Unmatched junction bases numbered 5, after V lost 5 bases and J lost 5 bases. CDR3 length: 15 amino acids. CDR1 and CDR2 from the germline V gene are SGHTA and FQGTGA. The CDR3 reads CASSPLAGGNNEQFF. The CDR3 region has the DNA TGTGCCAGCAGCCCCCTAGCGGGGGGTAACAATGAGCAGTTCTTC.